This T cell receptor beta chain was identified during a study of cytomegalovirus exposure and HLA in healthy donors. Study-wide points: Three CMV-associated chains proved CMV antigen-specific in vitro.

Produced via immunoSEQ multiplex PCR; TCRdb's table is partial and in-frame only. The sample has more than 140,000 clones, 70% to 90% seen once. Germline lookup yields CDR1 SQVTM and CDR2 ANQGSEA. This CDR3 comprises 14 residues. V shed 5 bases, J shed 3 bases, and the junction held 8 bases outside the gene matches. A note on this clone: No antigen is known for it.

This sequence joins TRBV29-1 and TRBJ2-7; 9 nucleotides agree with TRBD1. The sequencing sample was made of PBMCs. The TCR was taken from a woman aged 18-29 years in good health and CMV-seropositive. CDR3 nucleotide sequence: TGCAGCGTTTACCCTGGACAGGGGAGCTACGAGCAGTACTTC. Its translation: CSVYPGQGSYEQYF.